The rows below give T cell receptor beta chains drawn from one sample of a study of cytomegalovirus exposure and HLA in healthy donors. TCRdb's table, derived via immunoSEQ multiplex PCR, lists solely in-frame clones and lacks some. The data contain 100,000 to 120,000 clones, 60% to 85% of them singletons. The sequenced sample was PBMCs. The receptors stem from a woman aged 40 to 55 in good health and CMV-seropositive. Each CDR3 is given with its conserved first and last residue. The D gene is left open where the match is weak. Expanded clones get a size class; other rows say once, few or many, or leave the size out.

V gene: TRBV28; J gene: TRBJ1-5; CDR3 length: 15; D gene: -; clone size: -; CDR3 protein: CASSIRQGDNQPQHF; CDR3 DNA: TGTGCCAGCAGTATAAGACAAGGGGACAATCAGCCCCAGCATTTT
V gene: TRBV6-5; J gene: TRBJ2-1; CDR3 length: 14; D gene: TRBD2; clone size: -; CDR3 protein: CASSYRTSLDEQFF; CDR3 DNA: TGTGCCAGCAGTTACCGGACTAGCCTAGATGAGCAGTTCTTC
V gene: TRBV27; J gene: TRBJ2-7; CDR3 length: 14; D gene: -; clone size: -; CDR3 protein: CASSFIPASYEQYF; CDR3 DNA: TGTGCCAGCAGTTTTATCCCTGCTAGTTACGAGCAGTACTTC
V gene: TRBV7-9; J gene: TRBJ1-1; CDR3 length: 11; D gene: -; clone size: -; CDR3 protein: CASSSPSEAFF; CDR3 DNA: TGTGCCAGCAGCTCTCCCAGTGAAGCTTTCTTT
V gene: TRBV2; J gene: TRBJ1-3; CDR3 length: 16; D gene: TRBD1; clone size: -; CDR3 protein: CASSPQGANRGNTIYF; CDR3 DNA: TGTGCCAGCAGCCCCCAGGGGGCGAATCGTGGAAACACCATATATTTT
V gene: TRBV4-2; J gene: TRBJ2-3; CDR3 length: 15; D gene: -; clone size: once; CDR3 protein: CASLGGAKNGDTQYF; CDR3 DNA: TGTGCCAGCCTTGGGGGGGCGAAGAATGGAGATACGCAGTATTTT
V gene: TRBV15; J gene: TRBJ1-2; CDR3 length: 16; D gene: -; clone size: -; CDR3 protein: CATSRDRAEGAYGYTF; CDR3 DNA: TGTGCCACCAGCAGAGATAGGGCAGAAGGGGCCTATGGCTACACCTTC
V gene: TRBV6-1; J gene: TRBJ2-7; CDR3 length: 16; D gene: -; clone size: -; CDR3 protein: CASSEALGGVNYEQYF; CDR3 DNA: TGTGCCAGCAGTGAAGCGCTGGGGGGTGTTAACTACGAGCAGTACTTC
V gene: TRBV2; J gene: TRBJ2-3; CDR3 length: 15; D gene: -; clone size: -; CDR3 protein: CASRSEAGRSDTQYF; CDR3 DNA: TGTGCCAGCAGAAGCGAGGCGGGGAGATCAGATACGCAGTATTTT
V gene: TRBV5-4; J gene: TRBJ1-2; CDR3 length: 18; D gene: -; clone size: -; CDR3 protein: CASSTGGNRVRSGAGYTF; CDR3 DNA: TGTGCCAGCAGCACCGGCGGGAACCGAGTCCGCAGTGGAGCTGGCTACACCTTC
V gene: TRBV6-5; J gene: TRBJ1-2; CDR3 length: 13; D gene: -; clone size: -; CDR3 protein: CASSDRGRYGYTF; CDR3 DNA: TGTGCCAGCAGTGACCGGGGTAGATACGGCTACACCTTC
V gene: TRBV4-2; J gene: TRBJ1-2; CDR3 length: 15; D gene: -; clone size: -; CDR3 protein: CASSQDGEAGYGYTF; CDR3 DNA: TGTGCCAGCAGCCAAGATGGGGAGGCAGGTTATGGCTACACCTTC
V gene: TRBV10-1; J gene: TRBJ1-5; CDR3 length: 13; D gene: -; clone size: -; CDR3 protein: CASSETDMQPQHF; CDR3 DNA: TGCGCCAGCAGTGAGACCGACATGCAGCCCCAGCATTTT
V gene: TRBV7-2; J gene: TRBJ2-4; CDR3 length: 13; D gene: -; clone size: -; CDR3 protein: CASSYRLSGSKHF; CDR3 DNA: TGTGCCAGCAGCTACAGACTATCCGGGTCCAAGCACTTC
V gene: TRBV15; J gene: TRBJ2-1; CDR3 length: 13; D gene: -; clone size: -; CDR3 protein: CATSLDSYNEQFF; CDR3 DNA: TGTGCCACCTCCTTGGACAGTTACAATGAGCAGTTCTTC